A selection of T cell receptor beta chains follows, all from one sample in a study of cytomegalovirus exposure and HLA in healthy donors. The data were produced by immunoSEQ multiplex PCR, yet TCRdb's version contains in-frame clones alone and is incomplete. The table lists 92,000 or so clones, about 96% of them singletons. The material sequenced was PBMCs. All receptors derive from a man aged 18 to 35 in good health and CMV-seronegative. Both conserved end residues are part of each CDR3. Each record gives: J gene, clone size, D gene, V gene, CDR3 protein, CDR3 DNA. A D gene is named only where the DNA matches it firmly. Size tells how often a clone was seen (once, few, many) or the class of an expanded clone, and some rows leave it out.

TRBJ2-3,-,TRBD2,TRBV11-2,CASSSRGGTQYF,TGTGCCAGCAGCTCACGGGGGGGTACGCAGTATTTT
TRBJ1-1,-,-,TRBV29-1,CSVEDPGTLNTEAFF,TGCAGCGTTGAAGACCCCGGGACTCTGAACACTGAAGCTTTCTTT
TRBJ2-7,-,-,TRBV14,CASSQDQGRVSEQYF,TGTGCCAGCAGCCAAGATCAGGGGAGGGTCAGCGAGCAGTACTTC
TRBJ2-5,-,-,TRBV6-5,CASSDVGGTETQYF,TGTGCCAGCAGTGACGTCGGGGGAACAGAGACCCAGTACTTC
TRBJ2-1,-,-,TRBV9,CASEEGSSYNEQFF,TGTGCCAGCGAGGAGGGAAGCTCCTACAATGAGCAGTTCTTC
TRBJ1-4,-,TRBD1,TRBV4-2,CASSQEDRDNEKLFF,TGTGCCAGCAGCCAAGAAGACAGGGACAATGAAAAACTGTTTTTT
TRBJ2-3,-,TRBD2,TRBV7-8,CASSMRLAGATDTQYF,TGTGCCAGCAGCATGCGACTAGCGGGAGCTACAGATACGCAGTATTTT
TRBJ1-2,-,-,TRBV28,CASSFNFGEGGNYGYTF,TGTGCCAGCAGTTTTAATTTCGGGGAAGGGGGTAACTATGGCTACACCTTC
TRBJ2-7,-,TRBD2,TRBV14,CASSQRASGSYEQYF,TGTGCCAGCAGCCAGAGGGCTAGCGGGAGTTACGAGCAGTACTTC
TRBJ1-1,once,TRBD1,TRBV5-1,CASSLGQMNTEAFF,TGCGCCAGCAGCCTGGGACAGATGAACACTGAAGCTTTCTTT
TRBJ1-1,-,-,TRBV18,CASSPEQGFEAFF,TGTGCCAGCTCACCAGAACAGGGTTTTGAAGCTTTCTTT
TRBJ2-1,few,-,TRBV18,CASSPPGRGAPYNEQFF,TGTGCCAGCTCACCACCGGGTCGGGGGGCACCCTACAATGAGCAGTTCTTC